Listed below are T cell receptor beta chains from one sample, sequenced in a study of blood T cells in healthy people across ages. A single record per CDR3 protein comes from TCRdb applying MiXCR to the 5' RACE reads. The table records hundreds of thousands of distinct CDR3 sequences, around 20% of them present only once. Source material: blood. These receptors originate from a man in his sixties or seventies in good health. Each CDR3 is given with its conserved first and last residue. The order of the fields is J gene, clone size, V gene, D gene, CDR3 DNA, CDR3 protein. The D gene is left open where the match is weak. Some rows mark clone size as missing; the rest say once, few, many or name a class of expanded clone.

TRBJ2-1,.,TRBV5-5,TRBD2,TGTGCCAGCAGCTTGGCTTCTAGCGGGACTCGGGGTGAGCAGTTCTTC,CASSLASSGTRGEQFF
TRBJ2-5,.,TRBV10-3,TRBD2,TGTGCCATCCGAAGTAGCGGGACTAGCGGGAGAGAGACCCAGTACTTC,CAIRSSGTSGRETQYF
TRBJ1-1,once,TRBV2,.,TGTGCCGGGAGACCGGACGTGAACACTGAAGCTTTCTTT,CAGRPDVNTEAFF
TRBJ2-2,.,TRBV20-1,.,TGCAGTGCTAGTCGGGCCCAGGGTTTGAGCACCGGGGAGCTGTTTTTT,CSASRAQGLSTGELFF
TRBJ2-7,few,TRBV7-2,TRBD2,TGTGCCAGCAGCTTAGCGCCGGCGCTAGCGGGTGGATACGAGCAGTACTTC,CASSLAPALAGGYEQYF
TRBJ1-1,few,TRBV20-1,TRBD1,TGCAGTTTACCGACAGGGGGCGGGGGGAACACTGAAGCTTTCTTT,CSLPTGGGGNTEAFF
TRBJ2-7,.,TRBV2,.,TGTGCCAGCAGTTGGGCCCCGTCCTACGAGCAGTACTTC,CASSWAPSYEQYF
TRBJ1-2,few,TRBV9,TRBD1,TGTGCCAGCAGCGACGGGACAGGGAATGGCTACACCTTC,CASSDGTGNGYTF
TRBJ2-1,few,TRBV21-1,.,TGTGCCAGCACCTCTAGCGGGGGCTATGAGCAGTTCTTC,CASTSSGGYEQFF
TRBJ1-1,.,TRBV20-1,.,TGCAGTGCTAGGCCCCAGCCGAACACTGAAGCTTTCTTT,CSARPQPNTEAFF
TRBJ1-5,few,TRBV7-2,.,TGTGCCAGCAGCTTAGACGGACAGAAGCAGCCCCAGCATTTT,CASSLDGQKQPQHF
TRBJ2-1,few,TRBV6-2/TRBV6-3,.,TGTGCCAGCAGTTATAGCGAGATTGAGCAGTTCTTC,CASSYSEIEQFF
TRBJ2-3,few,TRBV6-1,.,TGTGCCAGCAGTGAATTCAGGGATACGCAGTATTTT,CASSEFRDTQYF
TRBJ1-1,.,TRBV3-1,.,TGTGCCAGCAGCCAATTAGGCACTGAAGCTTTCTTT,CASSQLGTEAFF
TRBJ2-5,few,TRBV18,TRBD2,TGTGCCAGCTCCCTCGGTAGCGGGGCCCGAGAGACCCAGTACTTC,CASSLGSGARETQYF
TRBJ2-5,few,TRBV12-3/TRBV12-4,TRBD2,TGTGCCAGCAGTTTAGTTCCACTAGCGGGATGGGAAGAGACCCAGTGCTTC,CASSLVPLAGWEETQCF
TRBJ2-7,.,TRBV12-3/TRBV12-4,.,TGTGCCAGCGGTACGGACGGCTACGAGCAGTACTTC,CASGTDGYEQYF
TRBJ2-3,.,TRBV20-1,TRBD2,TGCAGTGCTATCTCCCAGCGGGAGGATTCAGATACGCAGTATTTT,CSAISQREDSDTQYF
TRBJ1-5,few,TRBV7-8,.,TGTGCCAGCAGCTTAGGCGTTAATAGCAATCAGCCCCAGCATTTT,CASSLGVNSNQPQHF
TRBJ2-2,.,TRBV12-3/TRBV12-4,.,TGTGCCAGCCACACCCAGGGGTTAGACACCGGGGAGCTGTTTTTT,CASHTQGLDTGELFF
TRBJ2-1,few,TRBV29-1,.,TGCAGCGTTACCCCGGCAGGGCGAGGGATCTTC,CSVTPAGRGIF
TRBJ2-1,.,TRBV12-3/TRBV12-4,TRBD2,TGTGCCAGCAGTTTCACTAGCGGGAGGGGGTATGAGCAGTTCTTC,CASSFTSGRGYEQFF
TRBJ2-1,few,TRBV24-1,TRBD2,TGTGCCACCAGTGATCCGGGAGGGAGGAATGAGCAGTTCTTC,CATSDPGGRNEQFF
TRBJ2-5,.,TRBV6-2/TRBV6-3,.,TGTGCCAGCAGTTACTCACCCGGGACTGGGAATCATCAGACCCAGTACTTC,CASSYSPGTGNHQTQYF
TRBJ2-3,.,TRBV2,TRBD2,TGTGCCAGCAAAGGGACTAGCGTAAATACGCAGTATTTT,CASKGTSVNTQYF
TRBJ2-2,.,TRBV20-1,.,TGCAGTGCTAGGGAGGGGGGAATGAACACCGGGGAGCTGTTTTTT,CSAREGGMNTGELFF
TRBJ2-6,.,TRBV12-3/TRBV12-4,.,TGTGCCAGCACTCCAGGGACGGTCTCTGGGGCCAACGTCCTGACTTTC,CASTPGTVSGANVLTF
TRBJ1-1,few,TRBV7-9,TRBD1,TGTGCCAGCAGCCAAGAGACAGGGGGCACTGAAGCTTTCTTT,CASSQETGGTEAFF
TRBJ2-2,.,TRBV10-1,.,TGCGCCAGCAGCAGTGGGCTCACCGGGGAGCTGTTTTTT,CASSSGLTGELFF
TRBJ1-2,.,TRBV20-1,TRBD1,TGCAGTGCTAGCCACAGGGGGACCTATGGCTACACCTTC,CSASHRGTYGYTF
TRBJ1-6,.,TRBV6-5,.,TGTGCCAGCAGTTACGGTGGCTATGTGGATTCACCCCTCCACTTT,CASSYGGYVDSPLHF
TRBJ2-7,many,TRBV12-3/TRBV12-4,.,TGTGCCAGCAGTTCCTATAACGGCCACGAGCAGTACTTC,CASSSYNGHEQYF
TRBJ1-4,.,TRBV12-3/TRBV12-4,.,TGTGCCAGTGCAACTAATGAAAAACTGGTTTTT,CASATNEKLVF
TRBJ1-2,once,TRBV20-1,.,TGCAGTGCTAGAGTAGGGGCAGGGCGCTATGGCTACACCTTC,CSARVGAGRYGYTF
TRBJ2-3,few,TRBV14,TRBD1,TGTGCCAGCAGCCAGACGACAGGGGGTTCAGATACGCAGTATTTT,CASSQTTGGSDTQYF
TRBJ2-5,.,TRBV6-5,TRBD2,TGTGCCAGCAAAACTGGCCTAGCGGGAGCGGAGACCCAGTACTTC,CASKTGLAGAETQYF
TRBJ1-1,.,TRBV12-3/TRBV12-4,TRBD1,TGTGCCAGCAGGCAAAGGACAGGCCTAGAGAACACTGAAGCTTTCTTT,CASRQRTGLENTEAFF
TRBJ2-2,few,TRBV20-1,.,TGCAGTGCTAGTGGACATTGGGTAACGGGAGTTGGACCCGGGGAGCTGTTTTTT,CSASGHWVTGVGPGELFF
TRBJ2-3,.,TRBV29-1,TRBD1,TGCAGCGTTGAAAGACAGGGGGCGGTGGATACGCAGTATTTT,CSVERQGAVDTQYF
TRBJ1-4,.,TRBV5-5,TRBD1,TGTGCCAGCAGCTCTGATGCGGGACAGGGGGCGCCCAGGGAAAAACTGTTTTTT,CASSSDAGQGAPREKLFF
TRBJ2-3,.,TRBV18,TRBD2,TGTGCCAGCTCACCGTATTCCGGGAGGGCCACAGATACGCAGTATTTT,CASSPYSGRATDTQYF
TRBJ2-3,.,TRBV12-3/TRBV12-4,.,TGTGCCAGCAGTTTTGGAGCAGATGCGGAGTATTTT,CASSFGADAEYF
TRBJ2-7,.,TRBV7-8,.,TGTGCCAGCACCCTCACCGCTAGTCGACTAGGCGACGAGCAGTACTTC,CASTLTASRLGDEQYF
TRBJ2-7,few,TRBV29-1,.,TGCAGCGTTGAAGAGTCAGGGTACTACGAGCAGTACTTC,CSVEESGYYEQYF
TRBJ1-3,few,TRBV25-1,TRBD1,TGTGCCAGCAGTGACTTCGGACAGGGAGGCACCATATATTTT,CASSDFGQGGTIYF
TRBJ2-5,many,TRBV5-5,TRBD1,TGTGCCAGCAGTTCATCTCGTACAGGGGGGCAAGAGACCCAGTACTTC,CASSSSRTGGQETQYF
TRBJ1-6,few,TRBV12-3/TRBV12-4,.,TGTGCCAGCAGTTTCGGGGGGGCTGGTAATTCACCCCTCCACTTT,CASSFGGAGNSPLHF
TRBJ1-6,many,TRBV15,.,TGTGCCACCAGCAGAGTGCAGGATCCTACTTCACCCCTCCACTTT,CATSRVQDPTSPLHF
TRBJ2-7,.,TRBV20-1,TRBD1,TGCAGTGCTAGGGAGGTCGGGACAGTGGGGGAGCAGTACTTC,CSAREVGTVGEQYF
TRBJ2-5,many,TRBV10-3,TRBD2,TGTGCCATCAGTGAGTCGACACTAGCGGGAGTGGCCCAGTACTTC,CAISESTLAGVAQYF
TRBJ2-7,few,TRBV7-9,TRBD2,TGTGCCAGCAGCTTTCGGCGGGAGGATGCCTACGAGCAGTACTTC,CASSFRREDAYEQYF
TRBJ2-7,.,TRBV7-9,.,TGTGCCAGCAGCTTAGTAGTATCGGACGAGCAGTACTTC,CASSLVVSDEQYF
TRBJ2-5,few,TRBV20-1,.,TGCAGTGCTAGAGGGCAGGTGGAGACCCAGTACTTC,CSARGQVETQYF
TRBJ1-1,.,TRBV7-2,.,TGTGCCAGCAGCTTAGATGGAGGGAGAACTGAAGCTTTCTTT,CASSLDGGRTEAFF
TRBJ2-5,few,TRBV6-1,TRBD2,TGTGCCAGCAGTGAACTAGCGGGAGTTAATGAGCGGTTCTTC,CASSELAGVNERFF
TRBJ2-5,.,TRBV4-1,.,TGCGCCAGCAGCCAAGTGGGTGCGGCAGAAGAGACCCAGTACTTC,CASSQVGAAEETQYF
TRBJ1-1,.,TRBV9,TRBD1,TGTGCCAGCAGCGTAGCAGTACAGGGGGCCCAGGGAGAGGCTTTCTTT,CASSVAVQGAQGEAFF